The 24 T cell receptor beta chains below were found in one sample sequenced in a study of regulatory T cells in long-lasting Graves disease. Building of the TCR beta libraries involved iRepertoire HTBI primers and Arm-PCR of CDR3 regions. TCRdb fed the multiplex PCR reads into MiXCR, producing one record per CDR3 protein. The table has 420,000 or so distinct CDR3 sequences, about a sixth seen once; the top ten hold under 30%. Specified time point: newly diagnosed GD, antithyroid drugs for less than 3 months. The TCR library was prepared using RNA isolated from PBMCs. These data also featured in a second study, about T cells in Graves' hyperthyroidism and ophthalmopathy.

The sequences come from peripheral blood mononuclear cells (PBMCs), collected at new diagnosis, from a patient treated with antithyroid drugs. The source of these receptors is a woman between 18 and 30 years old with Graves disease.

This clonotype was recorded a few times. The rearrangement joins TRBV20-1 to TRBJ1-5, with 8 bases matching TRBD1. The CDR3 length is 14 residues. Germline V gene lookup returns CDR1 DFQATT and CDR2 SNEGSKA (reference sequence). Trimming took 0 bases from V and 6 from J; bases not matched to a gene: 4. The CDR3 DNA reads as TGCAGTGCTAGAGATCACAGGGGGGGTCAGCCCCAGCATTTT. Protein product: CSARDHRGGQPQHF.

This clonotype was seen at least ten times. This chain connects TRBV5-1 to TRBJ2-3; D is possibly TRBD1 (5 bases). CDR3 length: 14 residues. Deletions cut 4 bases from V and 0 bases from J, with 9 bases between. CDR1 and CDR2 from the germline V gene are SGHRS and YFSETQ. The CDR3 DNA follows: TGCGCCAGCAGCCCGAGACAGAGCACAGATACGCAGTATTTT. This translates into CASSPRQSTDTQYF.

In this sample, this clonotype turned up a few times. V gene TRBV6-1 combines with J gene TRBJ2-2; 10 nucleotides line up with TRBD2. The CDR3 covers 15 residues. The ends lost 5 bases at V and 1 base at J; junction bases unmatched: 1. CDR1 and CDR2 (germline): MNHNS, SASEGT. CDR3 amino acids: CASSLAGENTGELFF. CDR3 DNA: TGTGCCAGCAGTCTAGCGGGAGAGAACACCGGGGAGCTGTTTTTT.

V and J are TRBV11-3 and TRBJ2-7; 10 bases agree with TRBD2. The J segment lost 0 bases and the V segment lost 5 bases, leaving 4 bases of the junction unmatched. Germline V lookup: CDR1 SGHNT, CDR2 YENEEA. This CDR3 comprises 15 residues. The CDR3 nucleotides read TGTGCCAGCAGCACGGGACTAGCGATCTCCTACGAGCAGTACTTC. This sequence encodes CASSTGLAISYEQYF.

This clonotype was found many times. CDR3: CASSLGGEGGYTF. DNA of the CDR3: TGTGCCAGCAGCTTAGGAGGGGAAGGTGGCTACACCTTC. The V gene is TRBV11-2, the J gene TRBJ1-2; D is possibly TRBD1 (5 bases). The germline V and J ends were trimmed by 1 base and 7 bases, with 10 bases remaining between them. From germline, CDR1 is SGHAT and CDR2 FQNNGV. The CDR3 is 13 residues long.

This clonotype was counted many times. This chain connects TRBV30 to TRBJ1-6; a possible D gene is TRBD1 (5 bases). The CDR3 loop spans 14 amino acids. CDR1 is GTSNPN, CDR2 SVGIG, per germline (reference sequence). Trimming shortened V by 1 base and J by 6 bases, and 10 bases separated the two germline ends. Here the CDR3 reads CAWSAGLTNSPLHF. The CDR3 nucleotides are TGTGCCTGGAGTGCGGGACTGACTAATTCACCCCTCCACTTT.

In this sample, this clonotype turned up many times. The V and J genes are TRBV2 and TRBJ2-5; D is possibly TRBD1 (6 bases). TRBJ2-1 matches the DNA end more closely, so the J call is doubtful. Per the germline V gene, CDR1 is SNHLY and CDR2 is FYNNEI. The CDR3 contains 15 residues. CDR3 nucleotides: TGTGCCATTCTCGCCTCCAGGACAGCGAGTTATGAGCAGTTCTTC. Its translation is CAILASRTASYEQFF.

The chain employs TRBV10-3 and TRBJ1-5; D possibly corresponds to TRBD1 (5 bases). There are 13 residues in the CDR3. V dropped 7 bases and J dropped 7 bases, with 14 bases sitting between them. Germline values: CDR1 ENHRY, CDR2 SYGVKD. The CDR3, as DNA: TGTGCCATCACCTTCGAGGAGGGGCAGCCCCAGCATTTT. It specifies CAITFEEGQPQHF.

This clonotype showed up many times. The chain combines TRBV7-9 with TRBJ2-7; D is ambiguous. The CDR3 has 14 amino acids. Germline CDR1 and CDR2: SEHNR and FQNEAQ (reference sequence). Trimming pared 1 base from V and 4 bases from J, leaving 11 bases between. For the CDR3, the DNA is TGTGCCAGCAGCTTAGATTGGTCCGGTTACGAGCAGTACTTC. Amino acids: CASSLDWSGYEQYF.

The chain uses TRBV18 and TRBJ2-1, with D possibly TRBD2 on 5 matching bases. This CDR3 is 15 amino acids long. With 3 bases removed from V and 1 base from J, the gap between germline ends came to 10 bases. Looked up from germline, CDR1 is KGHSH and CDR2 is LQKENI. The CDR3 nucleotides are TGTGCCAGCTCACCTAGCGTTCTATCCTACAATGAGCAGTTCTTC. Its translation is CASSPSVLSYNEQFF.

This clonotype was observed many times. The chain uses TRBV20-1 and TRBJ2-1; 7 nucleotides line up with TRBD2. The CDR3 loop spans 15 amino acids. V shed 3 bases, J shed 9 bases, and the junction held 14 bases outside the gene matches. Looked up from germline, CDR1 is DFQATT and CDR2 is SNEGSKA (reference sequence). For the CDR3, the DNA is TGCAGTGCTAGGAGGATTGAGGGCGGGAGTAGTGAGCAGTTCTTC. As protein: CSARRIEGGSSEQFF.

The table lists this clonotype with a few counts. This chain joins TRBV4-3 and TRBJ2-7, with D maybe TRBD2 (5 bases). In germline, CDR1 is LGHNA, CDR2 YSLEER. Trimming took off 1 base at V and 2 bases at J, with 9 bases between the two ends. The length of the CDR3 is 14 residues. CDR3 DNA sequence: TGCGCCAGCAGCCAAGTTCCGGGAACCTACGAGCAGTACTTC. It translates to CASSQVPGTYEQYF.

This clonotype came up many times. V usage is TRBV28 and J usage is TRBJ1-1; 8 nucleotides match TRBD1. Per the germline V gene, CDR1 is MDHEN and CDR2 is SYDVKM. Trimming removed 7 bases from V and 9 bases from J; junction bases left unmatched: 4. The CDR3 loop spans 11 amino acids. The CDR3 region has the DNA TGTGCCAGCACCCGGACAGGGCAAGCTTTCTTT. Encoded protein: CASTRTGQAFF.

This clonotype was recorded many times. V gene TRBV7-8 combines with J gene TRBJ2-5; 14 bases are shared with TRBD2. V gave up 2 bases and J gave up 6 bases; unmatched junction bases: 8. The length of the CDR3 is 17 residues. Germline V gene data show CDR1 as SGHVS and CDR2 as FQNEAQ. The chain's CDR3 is CASSLRLAGGPQQTQYF. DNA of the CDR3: TGTGCCAGCAGCTTAAGACTAGCGGGAGGGCCTCAGCAGACCCAGTACTTC.

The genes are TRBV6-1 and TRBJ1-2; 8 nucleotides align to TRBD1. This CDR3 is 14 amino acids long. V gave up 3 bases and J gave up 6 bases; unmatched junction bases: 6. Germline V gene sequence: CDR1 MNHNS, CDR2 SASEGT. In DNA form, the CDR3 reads TGTGCCAGCAGTGACTACAGGGGGGCGGATGGCTACACCTTC. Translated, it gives CASSDYRGADGYTF.

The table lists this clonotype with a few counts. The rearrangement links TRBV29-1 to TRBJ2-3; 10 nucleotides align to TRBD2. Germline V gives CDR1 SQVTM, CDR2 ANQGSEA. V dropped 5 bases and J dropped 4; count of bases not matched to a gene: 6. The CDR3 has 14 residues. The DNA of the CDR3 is TGCAGCGTTCGGCTAGCGGGAGTTTCAGATACGCAGTATTTT. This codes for CSVRLAGVSDTQYF.

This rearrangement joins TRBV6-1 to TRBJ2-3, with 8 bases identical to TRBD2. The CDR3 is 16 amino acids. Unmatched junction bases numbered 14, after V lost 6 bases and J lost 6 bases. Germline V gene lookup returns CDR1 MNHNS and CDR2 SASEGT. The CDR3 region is CASRRVPGGTWDTQYF. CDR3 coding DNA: TGTGCCAGCAGACGAGTGCCGGGGGGGACTTGGGATACGCAGTATTTT.

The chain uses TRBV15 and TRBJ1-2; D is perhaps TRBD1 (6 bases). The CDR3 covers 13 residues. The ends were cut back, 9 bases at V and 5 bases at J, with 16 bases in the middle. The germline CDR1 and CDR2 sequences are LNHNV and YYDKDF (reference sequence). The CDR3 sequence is CATAERGAYGYTF. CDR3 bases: TGTGCCACGGCGGAAAGGGGGGCATATGGCTACACCTTC.

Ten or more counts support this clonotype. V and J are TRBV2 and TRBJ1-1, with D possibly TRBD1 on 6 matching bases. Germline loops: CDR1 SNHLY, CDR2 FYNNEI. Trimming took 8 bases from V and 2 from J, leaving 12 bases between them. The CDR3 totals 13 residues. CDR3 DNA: TGTGCCAGCTTGAGGGACACCAACACTGAAGCTTTCTTT. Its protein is CASLRDTNTEAFF.

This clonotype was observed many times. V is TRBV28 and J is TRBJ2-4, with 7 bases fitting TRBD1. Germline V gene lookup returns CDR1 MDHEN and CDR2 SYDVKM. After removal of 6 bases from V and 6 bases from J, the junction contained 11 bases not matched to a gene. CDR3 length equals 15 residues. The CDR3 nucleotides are TGTGCCAGCAGCGCGACAGGGATTAGGAGAAACATTCAGTACTTC. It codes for CASSATGIRRNIQYF.

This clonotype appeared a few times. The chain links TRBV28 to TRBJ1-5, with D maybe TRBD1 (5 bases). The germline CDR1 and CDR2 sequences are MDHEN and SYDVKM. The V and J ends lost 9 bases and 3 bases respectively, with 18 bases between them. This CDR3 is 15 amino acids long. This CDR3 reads CASSVPTGLNQPQHF. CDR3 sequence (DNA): TGTGCCAGTTCCGTTCCTACAGGACTCAATCAGCCCCAGCATTTT.

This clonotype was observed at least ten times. The CDR3 coding sequence is TGTGCCAGCAGCGCGGGGTTGACCGGGGAGCTGTTTTTT. Its translation is CASSAGLTGELFF. The V gene is TRBV5-4, the J gene TRBJ2-2; maybe TRBD2 (6 bases). Germline assignment: CDR1 SGHNT and CDR2 YYREEE (reference sequence). Deletions cut 4 bases from V and 5 bases from J, with 9 bases between. The CDR3 is made up of 13 amino acids.

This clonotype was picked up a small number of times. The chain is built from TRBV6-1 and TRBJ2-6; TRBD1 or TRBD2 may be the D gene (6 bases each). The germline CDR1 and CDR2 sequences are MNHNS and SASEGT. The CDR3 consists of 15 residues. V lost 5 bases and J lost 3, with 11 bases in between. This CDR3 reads CASSLRGGGANVLTF. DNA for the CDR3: TGTGCCAGCAGTCTCAGGGGAGGTGGGGCCAACGTCCTGACTTTC.

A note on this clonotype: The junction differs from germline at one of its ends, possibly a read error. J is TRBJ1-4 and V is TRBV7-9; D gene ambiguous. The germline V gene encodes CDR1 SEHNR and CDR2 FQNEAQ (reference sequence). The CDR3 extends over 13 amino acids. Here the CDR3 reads CASGLELNEKLFF. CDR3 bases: TGTGCCAGCGGCTTAGAGCTTAATGAAAAACTGTTTTTT.